This passage covers 32 T cell receptor beta chains from one sample sequenced in a study of blood T cells in healthy people across ages. A sample-barcoded 5' primer and a J-beta primer mix were used in a second PCR of roughly 7 to 11 cycles. TCRdb ran MiXCR on the 5' RACE reads and lists one entry per CDR3 protein. The sample holds under 2 million distinct CDR3 sequences, 34% seen once. The sample consisted of blood. All receptors derive from a woman aged 25 to 39 in good health.

In regard to this clonotype: With a much larger clone just one base away, this may be a read error. The chain combines TRBV29-1 with TRBJ2-3; D is undetermined. This CDR3 region has 10 residues. Per germline, CDR1 SQVTM and CDR2 ANQGSEA. CDR3 bases: TGCAGCGGGTACACATATACGCAGTATTTT. Translated: CSGYTYTQYF.

This clonotype appeared a few times. The chain combines TRBV20-1 with TRBJ1-2, with D unclear. This CDR3 has 11 amino acids. Germline V CDR1 and CDR2: DFQATT, SNEGSKA (reference sequence). The V gene lost 1 base and the J gene lost 6 bases, with 6 bases spanning the gap. The CDR3 spells CSARGFDGYTF. The CDR3 bases are TGCAGTGCTAGAGGGTTCGATGGCTACACCTTC.

The chain is built from TRBV28 and TRBJ2-7; D gene unclear. CDR3 length: 13 residues. From germline, CDR1 is MDHEN and CDR2 SYDVKM. The V and J ends lost 3 bases and 6 bases respectively, with 12 bases between them. This chain's CDR3 is CASSFGAGPEQYF. The CDR3, as DNA: TGTGCCAGCAGTTTTGGAGCTGGGCCCGAGCAGTACTTC.

In this sample, this clonotype turned up a few times. The chain is built from TRBV3-1 and TRBJ2-1; tentatively, D is TRBD2 (5 bases). The CDR3 covers 14 residues. V lost 4 bases and J 9 bases, leaving 16 bases between the germline ends. Germline CDR1 is LGHDT and CDR2 is YNNKEL (reference sequence). The CDR3 nucleotides read TGTGCCAGCAGCCTGACGGCTTCGGGGAGTGAGCAGTTCTTC. It encodes CASSLTASGSEQFF.

With respect to this clonotype: A read error likely explains this, since a far larger clone differs by one base. The gene calls are TRBV12-3 or TRBV12-4 and TRBJ2-7; no firm D call. The CDR3 has 12 amino acids. CDR3 protein: CASSLMGYGQYF. The DNA of the CDR3 is TGTGCCAGCAGTTTGATGGGGTACGGGCAGTACTTC.

To note about this clonotype: A read error may be the cause here, since a much bigger clone is one base away. This chain links TRBV15 with TRBJ2-5, with D possibly matching TRBD2 (7 bases). V lost 1 base, J lost 11 bases, and 23 bases lay in between. The CDR3 totals 16 residues. Per the germline V gene, CDR1 is LNHNV and CDR2 is YYDKDF (reference sequence). Here the CDR3 reads CATSRVSVRGLGGQYF. Here the CDR3 DNA reads TGTGCCACCAGCAGAGTCTCTGTAAGGGGGTTGGGAGGGCAGTACTTC.

The rearrangement links TRBV7-2 to TRBJ2-1, with TRBD2 as a possible D gene (6 bases). Trimming removed 5 bases from V and 10 bases from J, with 12 bases in between. Germline-derived CDR1 and CDR2 are SGHTA and FQGNSA. The CDR3 extends over 12 amino acids. The CDR3 protein is CASSTPSGEQFF. As DNA, the CDR3 is TGTGCCAGCAGCACCCCGAGCGGGGAGCAGTTCTTC.

The gene calls are TRBV28 and TRBJ2-3, with TRBD2 matching over 7 bases. With V trimmed by 5 bases and J by 5 bases, 10 bases remained unmatched. The CDR3 is 15 residues long. From germline, CDR1 is MDHEN and CDR2 SYDVKM. CDR3 in DNA: TGTGCCAGCAGTCCTTGGACTAGGGAAATAGATACGCAGTATTTT. This translates into CASSPWTREIDTQYF.

This clonotype was seen a single time. This chain joins TRBV5-1 and TRBJ2-1, with D perhaps matching TRBD2 (5 bases). Germline lookup yields CDR1 SGHRS and CDR2 YFSETQ. Trimming stripped 4 bases from V and 4 bases from J, with 24 bases between. This CDR3 comprises 18 residues. Here the CDR3 DNA reads TGCGCCAGCAGCCCCCGGTCACGGGGTCGGATATCGTACAATGAGCAGTTCTTC. The encoded protein is CASSPRSRGRISYNEQFF.

This sequence joins TRBV5-1 and TRBJ2-3; 9 nucleotides match TRBD2. The CDR3 has 14 amino acids. The V and J ends lost 5 bases and 2 bases, in that order; junction bases with no gene match: 3. Germline V gives CDR1 SGHRS, CDR2 YFSETQ. Written as DNA, the CDR3 is TGCGCCAGCAGGAGCGGGAGGTACACAGATACGCAGTATTTT. Its translation is CASRSGRYTDTQYF.

This clonotype was detected a few times. The genes are TRBV6-7 and TRBJ2-6; 8 bases agree with TRBD1. TRBV6-7 is an open reading frame whose function is uncertain. This CDR3 has 16 residues. V gave up 7 bases and J gave up 11 bases; unmatched junction bases: 16. Here the CDR3 DNA reads TGTGCCAGCAACCCCGGGACAGGTACTCTGTCGGACGTCCTGACTTTC. Translation: CASNPGTGTLSDVLTF.

This clonotype was picked up a small number of times. The chain is built from TRBV5-1 and TRBJ2-1, with 11 positions matching TRBD2. V lost 3 bases and J lost 6; bases outside the gene matches: 8. This CDR3 contains 16 residues. Germline values: CDR1 SGHRS, CDR2 YFSETQ. CDR3 in amino acids: CASSSSLAGAFNEQFF. The CDR3 coding sequence is TGCGCCAGCAGCTCTTCACTAGCGGGGGCGTTCAATGAGCAGTTCTTC.

This clonotype was seen a few times. This rearrangement joins TRBV20-1 to TRBJ2-7, with 8 positions matching TRBD2. CDR1 is DFQATT and CDR2 is SNEGSKA in the germline V gene (reference sequence). Unmatched junction bases numbered 4, after V lost 3 bases and J lost 3 bases. CDR3 length: 13 residues. The CDR3 protein is CSARPGTSYEQYF. CDR3 nucleotides: TGCAGTGCTAGGCCCGGGACTAGCTACGAGCAGTACTTC.

Turning to this clonotype: One base away lies a much larger clone, so this may be a sequencing read error. The chain has TRBV29-1 and TRBJ1-2, with D unresolved. CDR3 size: 11 residues. The germline V gene encodes CDR1 SQVTM and CDR2 ANQGSEA. CDR3 in DNA: TGCGGCGTTGGAGGCGACTATGGCTACACCTTC. Amino acids: CGVGGDYGYTF.

CDR3 in DNA: TGTGCCAGCAGTTACCGAGACAGCTCTCCCACAGATACGCAGTATTTT. It encodes CASSYRDSSPTDTQYF. The chain couples TRBV6-2 or TRBV6-3 to TRBJ2-3; weak D call: TRBD1 (5 bases). Trimming took 2 bases from V and 2 from J, leaving 14 bases between them. The length of the CDR3 is 16 residues. Germline V gene lookup returns CDR1 MNHEY and CDR2 SVGEGT.

As regards this clonotype: One end of the junction is discordant with germline, which a read error may explain. CDR3 loop: CTSGQGSTANYGYTF. In DNA, the CDR3 is TGCACCAGCGGGCAGGGATCGACAGCTAACTATGGCTACACCTTC. This sequence joins TRBV5-1 and TRBJ1-2, with D possibly matching TRBD1 (5 bases). The germline CDR1 and CDR2 sequences are SGHRS and YFSETQ. This CDR3 comprises 15 residues.

There are a few counts of this clonotype. V and J are TRBV12-3 or TRBV12-4 and TRBJ1-6; 7 bases match TRBD1. This CDR3 contains 14 residues. J gave up 9 bases and V 7 bases, and 9 bases lay outside the gene matches. CDR3 DNA: TGTGCCAGCACCCCACAGGGGATATTTTCACCCCTCCACTTT. It translates to CASTPQGIFSPLHF.

This chain links TRBV4-2 with TRBJ1-2; tentative D call: TRBD1 (5 bases). Germline V lookup: CDR1 LGHNA, CDR2 YNFKEQ. Trimming shortened V by 0 bases and J by 0 bases, and 11 bases separated the two germline ends. This CDR3 region has 16 residues. CDR3 region: CASSQDLRQSNYGYTF. The CDR3 DNA reads as TGTGCCAGCAGCCAAGATTTAAGACAGTCTAACTATGGCTACACCTTC.

Only a few counts were recorded for this clonotype. The chain is built from TRBV7-2 and TRBJ2-5, with TRBD2 identical over 8 bases. The V segment lost 1 base and the J segment 2 bases; nucleotides outside the gene matches: 9. The CDR3 consists of 17 residues. CDR1 is SGHTA and CDR2 is FQGNSA in the germline V gene. The DNA of the CDR3 is TGTGCCAGCAGCTTAGGCCACTCCACTAGCGGACAAGAGACCCAGTACTTC. Protein sequence: CASSLGHSTSGQETQYF.

This clonotype was seen a few times. This chain links TRBV12-3 or TRBV12-4 with TRBJ2-7; maybe TRBD1 (7 bases). Trimming took off 6 bases at V and 3 bases at J, with 15 bases between the two ends. The CDR3 contains 14 residues. The CDR3 region is CASSPQGGGYEQYF. The DNA of the CDR3 is TGTGCCAGCAGCCCTCAGGGGGGAGGCTACGAGCAGTACTTC.

V gene TRBV5-5 combines with J gene TRBJ2-7; 10 nucleotides align to TRBD2. The J call is uncertain, as TRBJ2-5 better fits the DNA end. The germline CDR1 and CDR2 sequences are SGHKS and YYEKEE (reference sequence). This CDR3 is 18 amino acids long. The CDR3 DNA sequence: TGTGCCAGCAGCTTAAGGCTAGCGGGGGCCTTCGGCGGGGAGACCCAGTACTTC. Protein sequence: CASSLRLAGAFGGETQYF.

This clonotype has a handful of counts. The V and J genes are TRBV7-3 and TRBJ2-7; possibly TRBD2 for D (6 bases). With the DNA end fitting TRBJ2-5 better, the J assignment may be wrong. This CDR3 is built from 15 residues. CDR1 SGHTA and CDR2 FQGTGA come from the germline V gene. In DNA form, the CDR3 reads TGTGCCAGCAGCTTAGGGTCCGCTAGCGCAGAGACCCAGTACTTC. It encodes CASSLGSASAETQYF.

The chain carries TRBV5-1 and TRBJ2-1; the D is unclear. Deletions cut 4 bases from V and 2 bases from J, with 13 bases between. CDR1 and CDR2 from the germline V gene are SGHRS and YFSETQ. The CDR3 spans 15 residues. CDR3 nucleotide sequence: TGCGCCAGCAGCAACCTCGGTGACACCTACAATGAGCAGTTCTTC. Encoded protein: CASSNLGDTYNEQFF.

V and J are TRBV27 and TRBJ1-1; no clear D gene. The V gene lost 5 bases and the J gene lost 1 base, with 8 bases spanning the gap. The CDR3 runs 13 residues. Per the germline V gene, CDR1 is MNHEY and CDR2 is SMNVEV (reference sequence). CDR3 amino acids: CASSQTSNTEAFF. The CDR3 DNA sequence: TGTGCCAGCAGTCAAACATCGAACACTGAAGCTTTCTTT.

In this sample, this clonotype turned up a few times. The chain uses TRBV9 and TRBJ2-1; D is ambiguous. This CDR3 region has 11 residues. Trimming removed 5 bases from V and 8 bases from J, with 8 bases in between. The germline gives CDR1 SGDLS, CDR2 YYNGEE. The CDR3 loop is CASSKQYEQFF. The CDR3 DNA is TGTGCCAGCAGTAAACAATATGAGCAGTTCTTC.

This clonotype showed up just a few times. A junction end diverges from the germline sequence, so it may reflect a read error. The V call is TRBV3-1, the J call TRBJ2-7; the D call may be TRBD1 or TRBD2 (5 bases each). CDR1 is LGHDT and CDR2 is YNNKEL in the germline V gene (reference sequence). The CDR3 is made up of 15 amino acids. CDR3 loop: CASSQDGGFSYEQYF. The CDR3 coding sequence is TGTGCCAGTAGCCAAGATGGGGGATTCTCCTACGAGCAGTACTTC.

This clonotype has at least ten counts. The chain employs TRBV3-1 and TRBJ1-2, with D uncertain. Trimming took 1 base from V and 8 from J, leaving 5 bases between them. The germline V gene encodes CDR1 LGHDT and CDR2 YNNKEL (reference sequence). This CDR3 is built from 11 residues. DNA of the CDR3: TGTGCCAGCAGCCAAGGGGTAGGCTACACCTTC. It yields the protein CASSQGVGYTF.

Concerning this clonotype itself: A read error is possible here, since a much larger clone lies one base away. V is TRBV5-1 and J is TRBJ2-7; 7 bases are shared with TRBD2. Germline V CDR1 and CDR2: SGHRS, YFSETQ. The CDR3 covers 14 residues. Trimming took 3 bases from V and 2 from J; bases not matched to a gene: 5. The CDR3 is CASSSGDYAYEQYF. The DNA of the CDR3 is TGCGCCAGCAGCTCGGGGGACTACGCCTACGAGCAGTACTTC.

The chain joins TRBV6-1 to TRBJ1-1; D ambiguous. V lost 2 bases, J lost 6 bases, and 16 bases lay in between. The CDR3 has 15 amino acids. The germline CDR1 and CDR2 sequences are MNHNS and SASEGT. The CDR3 reads CASSESGLIVSEAFF. DNA of the CDR3: TGTGCCAGCAGTGAAAGCGGGCTGATCGTGTCTGAAGCTTTCTTT.

The chain joins TRBV6-6 to TRBJ2-1; D not resolved. Trimming removed 0 bases at V and 7 bases at J, with 4 bases between. The CDR3 contains 12 residues. The V gene's germline CDR1 is MNHNY and CDR2 SVGAGI (reference sequence). The CDR3 DNA sequence: TGTGCCAGCAGTTACTCCCAGAATGAGCAGTTCTTC. As protein: CASSYSQNEQFF.

This clonotype was seen a few times. The chain employs TRBV4-2 and TRBJ2-1; 14 nucleotides match TRBD2. CDR3 length: 17 residues. The J segment lost 3 bases and the V segment lost 3 bases, leaving 4 bases of the junction unmatched. Per germline, CDR1 LGHNA and CDR2 YNFKEQ. CDR3 in DNA: TGTGCCAGCAGCCACGGGACTAGCGGGAGTGACTACAATGAGCAGTTCTTC. This codes for CASSHGTSGSDYNEQFF.

The chain recombines TRBV7-9 with TRBJ2-5; 8 positions agree with TRBD1. V was pared by 7 bases and J by 5 bases, with 12 bases of the junction left unmatched. Germline CDR1 SEHNR, CDR2 FQNEAQ (reference sequence). This CDR3 has 15 amino acids. The CDR3 region has the DNA TGTGCCAGCAACCCCGGACAGGGTCCTGCCGAGACCCAGTACTTC. This sequence encodes CASNPGQGPAETQYF.